The 10 T cell receptor beta chains below all came from one sample that was sequenced in a study of post-analysis software for immune sequencing data. Study-level results: TRBV segments more frequent in patients than in controls numbered a few and included TRBV5-6, TRBV5-1 and TRBV20-1.

Carried by the TCR beta cDNA libraries were unique molecular identifiers. TCRdb reprocessed the PCR reads via MiXCR and lists one record per CDR3 protein. The sample has 740,000 or so distinct CDR3 sequences, about 57% seen once; the top ten hold roughly 4.4%. These TCRs' antigens remain unknown. The sample was blood. The receptors come from a girl aged 5-17 years with multiple sclerosis.

The gene calls are TRBV7-3 and TRBJ2-1; 8 positions agree with TRBD2. V lost 5 bases and J lost 4; bases outside the gene matches: 4. Germline V gene data show CDR1 as SGHTA and CDR2 as FQGTGA. This CDR3 region has 14 residues. In nucleotides, the CDR3 is TGTGCCAGCAGCCCGACTAGCGATTACAATGAGCAGTTCTTC. It yields the protein CASSPTSDYNEQFF.

The rearrangement uses TRBV7-2 and TRBJ2-1; perhaps TRBD1 as D (5 bases). V lost 1 base to trimming and J lost 5 bases, with 12 bases between them. Germline CDR1 is SGHTA and CDR2 is FQGNSA. The CDR3 runs to 15 residues. The CDR3 DNA follows: TGTGCCAGCAGCTTAGATAGGGGTAGGGACAATGAGCAGTTCTTC. Translating it yields CASSLDRGRDNEQFF.

This clonotype was detected only a few times. This chain joins TRBV29-1 and TRBJ1-2; 10 nucleotides align to TRBD1. The germline V gene encodes CDR1 SQVTM and CDR2 ANQGSEA. This CDR3 comprises 12 residues. V lost 7 bases, J lost 7 bases, and 6 bases stayed unmatched. Here the CDR3 reads CSARDRGVGYTF. The CDR3, as DNA: TGCAGCGCCCGGGACAGGGGTGTTGGCTACACCTTC.

V gene TRBV29-1 combines with J gene TRBJ2-7; D might be TRBD1 or TRBD2, each matching 6 bases. Germline loops: CDR1 SQVTM, CDR2 ANQGSEA. The CDR3 is 14 amino acids. V was shortened by 6 bases and J by 3 bases, with 18 bases between the two germline ends. The CDR3 here is CSVSGGGLHYEQYF. The CDR3 DNA sequence: TGCAGCGTGTCAGGTGGGGGGCTCCACTACGAGCAGTACTTC.

This clonotype was observed many times. V and J are TRBV29-1 and TRBJ2-3; a possible D gene is TRBD2 (5 bases). This CDR3 is 17 amino acids long. The V and J ends lost 0 bases and 1 base respectively, with 17 bases between them. The V gene's germline CDR1 is SQVTM and CDR2 ANQGSEA. The CDR3 DNA sequence: TGCAGCGTTGAAGACACCCGGTCGGGGTTGCGCACAGATACGCAGTATTTT. This translates into CSVEDTRSGLRTDTQYF.

This clonotype was picked up a small number of times. The J gene is TRBJ2-1, the V gene TRBV20-1, with 8 bases fitting TRBD1. Trimming took 6 bases from V and 9 from J; bases not matched to a gene: 7. This CDR3 is 12 amino acids long. Germline V gene lookup returns CDR1 DFQATT and CDR2 SNEGSKA (reference sequence). Here the CDR3 reads CSATTGEVEQFF. As DNA, the CDR3 is TGCAGTGCAACGACAGGGGAAGTTGAGCAGTTCTTC.

This clonotype was picked up a small number of times. The V and J genes are TRBV4-2 and TRBJ1-2; D remains unclear. The V gene lost 0 bases and the J gene lost 3 bases, with 8 bases spanning the gap. Germline V gene data show CDR1 as LGHNA and CDR2 as YNFKEQ. The CDR3 is made up of 14 amino acids. For the CDR3, the DNA is TGTGCCAGCAGCCAAGATGGAGGGTACTATGGCTACACCTTC. The encoded protein is CASSQDGGYYGYTF.

This clonotype was counted a single time. The chain joins TRBV19 to TRBJ2-2; TRBD1 matches 7 bases. There are 16 residues in the CDR3. V shed 2 bases and J 4 bases; nucleotides not matched to a gene: 7. Germline V gene sequence: CDR1 LNHDA, CDR2 SQIVND (reference sequence). CDR3 nucleotides: TGTGCCAGTAGTATATCGACAGGGTCCATCACCGGGGAGCTGTTTTTT. Its protein is CASSISTGSITGELFF.

This clonotype occurred a few times. DNA for the CDR3: TGTGCCAGCAGTGGGACTAACTATGGCTACACCTTC. Its translation: CASSGTNYGYTF. This chain links TRBV6-5 with TRBJ1-2, with unresolved D. The CDR3 totals 12 residues. The germline V gene encodes CDR1 MNHEY and CDR2 SVGAGI. The germline V and J ends were trimmed by 5 bases and 0 bases, with 4 bases remaining between them.

V gene TRBV7-9 combines with J gene TRBJ2-7; D is possibly TRBD1 or TRBD2 (7 bases each). This CDR3 has 17 amino acids. V shed 3 bases and J shed 2 bases, with 20 bases lying between them. Germline lookup yields CDR1 SEHNR and CDR2 FQNEAQ (reference sequence). CDR3 sequence reads: CASSFQGGQGGTYEQYF. The CDR3 bases are TGTGCCAGCAGCTTCCAAGGAGGGCAGGGGGGGACCTACGAGCAGTACTTC.